This record concerns one T cell receptor beta chain sequence. Between the trimmed V and J ends, which lost 4 bases and 4 bases, there was a span of 6 bases. The CDR3 is made up of 11 amino acids. Germline loops: CDR1 SGHRS, CDR2 YFSETQ. This entry belongs to a study of OX40 agonist ivuxolimab in advanced cancers. Study-wide background: Patients received ivuxolimab, an agonistic anti-OX40 (CD134) antibody. Partial responses were achieved by three patients: one hepatocellular carcinoma, two cutaneous melanoma.

The data were produced by immunoSEQ multiplex PCR, yet TCRdb's version contains in-frame clones alone and is incomplete. The table has 70,000 or so clones, roughly 84% seen once. The TCR originated in an adult with an advanced solid tumor such as melanoma, head and neck, liver or kidney cancer. This chain joins TRBV5-1 and TRBJ2-7; D gene uncertain. The source was CD4+ or CD8+ T cells sorted from blood, collected in a trial of the OX40 agonist ivuxolimab. The CDR3 reads CASSASYEQYF. For the CDR3, the DNA is TGCGCCAGCAGCGCTTCTTACGAGCAGTACTTC.